This is a list of T cell receptor beta chains from one sample in a study of control samples from healthy donors and cancer patients. Measured with immunoSEQ multiplex PCR; TCRdb has only the in-frame clones, and not every one. The sample yields roughly 220,000 clones, around 94% seen once. The specimen sequenced was blood. The receptors here all came from a man between 45 and 60 years old in good health. CDR3s include the opening cysteine and the closing phenylalanine or tryptophan. The D gene is left open where the match is weak. Clone size is stated in some rows and not others, as once, few, many or a class when expanded.

d_gene,abundance,j_gene,v_gene,CDR3nt,CDR3aa
NA,NA,TRBJ2-1,TRBV10-1,TGCGCCAGCAGTGAGTTCCGGGAGCAGTTCTTC,CASSEFREQFF
NA,NA,TRBJ1-4,TRBV30,TGTGCCTGGAGTACGCCGGGCCTAGGAGAAAAACTGTTTTTT,CAWSTPGLGEKLFF
NA,NA,TRBJ1-2,TRBV7-5,TGTGTCAGAAGCTTAAGGTCGAGGCGGCGTAACTATGGCTACACCTTC,CVRSLRSRRRNYGYTF
TRBD1,NA,TRBJ2-7,TRBV15,TGTGCCACCAGCAGAGACCCTACAGGGGACGAGCAGTACTTC,CATSRDPTGDEQYF
NA,NA,TRBJ2-7,TRBV9,TGTGCCAGCAGCGTAGAAGGACAGAGCTCCTACGAGCAGTACTTC,CASSVEGQSSYEQYF
TRBD1,NA,TRBJ1-5,TRBV4-1,TGCGCCAGCAGTCCCACCGGGACAGGGGTACAGCCCCAGCATTTT,CASSPTGTGVQPQHF
NA,NA,TRBJ2-7,TRBV7-9,TGTGCCAGCAGCTTGAAGGGACAAGCCTATGCGGAGCAGTACTTC,CASSLKGQAYAEQYF
NA,NA,TRBJ1-6,TRBV5-4,TGTGCCAGCAGCTTAGCACAAGGACGAAATTCACCCCTCCACTTT,CASSLAQGRNSPLHF
TRBD2,NA,TRBJ2-3,TRBV4-3,TGCGCCAGCAGCCAAGATAGGGGAGGGAATACGCAGTATTTT,CASSQDRGGNTQYF
TRBD1,NA,TRBJ1-1,TRBV28,TGTGCCAGCAGTTTAGCGGGACAGGGAATTCCCACTGAAGCTTTCTTT,CASSLAGQGIPTEAFF
NA,NA,TRBJ2-1,TRBV27,TGTGCCAGCAGTCCTCCGGGGGCCTATGAGCAGTTCTTC,CASSPPGAYEQFF
NA,NA,TRBJ2-5,TRBV5-4,TGTGCCAGCAGCCTACAAACGGGGAACCAAGAGACCCAGTACTTC,CASSLQTGNQETQYF
NA,once,TRBJ2-3,TRBV2,TGTGCCAGCACCCGGGACGGGCGGAGCACAGATACGCAGTATTTT,CASTRDGRSTDTQYF
TRBD1,NA,TRBJ1-4,TRBV6-5,TGTGCCAGCAGAGTCAGGGGGGCTAATGAAAAACTGTTTTTT,CASRVRGANEKLFF
NA,NA,TRBJ2-3,TRBV5-1,TGCGCCAGCAGCCCCGACTTGGGCACAAATACGCAGTATTTT,CASSPDLGTNTQYF
NA,NA,TRBJ1-2,TRBV5-1,TGCGCCAGCAGCTTAGGCATCTACTATGGCTACACCTTC,CASSLGIYYGYTF